The present entry profiles one T cell receptor beta chain with its context. This entry comes from a study of T cell changes during pregnancy in multiple sclerosis. TCRdb's copy holds only in-frame clones and misses some; the assay was immunoSEQ multiplex PCR. The sample lists around 100,000 clones, roughly 93% occurring once. The ends were cut back, 2 bases at V and 5 bases at J, with 17 bases in the middle. Germline V CDR1 and CDR2: SGHTS, YDEGEE. The CDR3 consists of 16 residues. V gene TRBV5-8 combines with J gene TRBJ1-5; tentatively, D is TRBD1 (6 bases). Sequenced here: peripheral blood, sampled after pregnancy. This TCR was sampled from a female donor with multiple sclerosis, enrolled in a pregnancy study. The CDR3 region is CASSFRGGRGYQPQHF. Here the CDR3 DNA reads TGTGCCAGCAGCTTTAGGGGGGGCAGGGGATATCAGCCCCAGCATTTT.